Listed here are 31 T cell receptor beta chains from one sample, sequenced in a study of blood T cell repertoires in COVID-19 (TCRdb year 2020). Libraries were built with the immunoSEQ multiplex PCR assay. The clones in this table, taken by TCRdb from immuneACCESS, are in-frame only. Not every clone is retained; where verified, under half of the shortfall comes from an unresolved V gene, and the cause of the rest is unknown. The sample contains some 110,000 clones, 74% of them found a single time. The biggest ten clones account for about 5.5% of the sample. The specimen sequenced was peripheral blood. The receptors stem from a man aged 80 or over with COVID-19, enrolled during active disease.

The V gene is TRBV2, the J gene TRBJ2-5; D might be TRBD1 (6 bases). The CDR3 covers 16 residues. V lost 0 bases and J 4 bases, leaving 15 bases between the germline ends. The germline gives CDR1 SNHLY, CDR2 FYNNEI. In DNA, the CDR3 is TGTGCCAGCAGTGAAGCTCCTGGGGGACAACGAGAGACCCAGTACTTC. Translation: CASSEAPGGQRETQYF.

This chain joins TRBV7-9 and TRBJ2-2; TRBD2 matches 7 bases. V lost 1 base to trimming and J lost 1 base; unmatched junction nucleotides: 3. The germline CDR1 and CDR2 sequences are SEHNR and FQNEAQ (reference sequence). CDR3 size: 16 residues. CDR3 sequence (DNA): TGTGCCAGCAGCTTAGGGCCTAGCGGGAACACCGGGGAGCTGTTTTTT. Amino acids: CASSLGPSGNTGELFF. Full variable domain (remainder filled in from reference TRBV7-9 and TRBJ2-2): DTGVSQNPRHKITKRGQNVTFRCDPISEHNRLYWYRQTLGQGPEFLTYFQNEAQLEKSRLLSDRFSAERPKGSFSTLEIQRTEQGDSAMYLCASSLGPSGNTGELFFGEGSRLTVL.

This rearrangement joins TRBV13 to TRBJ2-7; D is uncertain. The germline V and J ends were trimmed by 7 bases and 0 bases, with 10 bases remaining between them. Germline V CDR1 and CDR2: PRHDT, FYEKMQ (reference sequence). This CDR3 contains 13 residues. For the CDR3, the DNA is TGTGCCAGCACCCACGATAGCTCCTACGAGCAGTACTTC. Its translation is CASTHDSSYEQYF.

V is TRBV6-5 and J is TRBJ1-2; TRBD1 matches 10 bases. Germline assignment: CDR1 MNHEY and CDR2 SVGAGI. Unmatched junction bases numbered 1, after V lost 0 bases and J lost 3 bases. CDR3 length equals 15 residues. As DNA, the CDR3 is TGTGCCAGCAGTTACTCGACAGGGGGCTACTATGGCTACACCTTC. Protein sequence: CASSYSTGGYYGYTF.

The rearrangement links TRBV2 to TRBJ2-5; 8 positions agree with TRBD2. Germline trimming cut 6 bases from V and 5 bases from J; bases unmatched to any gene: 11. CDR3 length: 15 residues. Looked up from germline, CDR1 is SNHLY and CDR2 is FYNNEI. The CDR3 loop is CASSPSAGGVETQYF. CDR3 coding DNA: TGTGCCAGCAGCCCCTCTGCGGGAGGAGTGGAGACCCAGTACTTC. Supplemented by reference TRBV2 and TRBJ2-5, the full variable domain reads EPEVTQTPSHQVTQMGQEVILRCVPISNHLYFYWYRQILGQKVEFLVSFYNNEISEKSEIFDDQFSVERPDGSNFTLKIRSTKLEDSAMYFCASSPSAGGVETQYFGPGTRLLVL.

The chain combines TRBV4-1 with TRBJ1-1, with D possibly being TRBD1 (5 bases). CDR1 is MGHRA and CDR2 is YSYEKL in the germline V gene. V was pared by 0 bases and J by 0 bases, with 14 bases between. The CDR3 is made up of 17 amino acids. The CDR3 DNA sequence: TGCGCCAGCAGCCAAGACCGACCCGGGGGGATGAACACTGAAGCTTTCTTT. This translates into CASSQDRPGGMNTEAFF.

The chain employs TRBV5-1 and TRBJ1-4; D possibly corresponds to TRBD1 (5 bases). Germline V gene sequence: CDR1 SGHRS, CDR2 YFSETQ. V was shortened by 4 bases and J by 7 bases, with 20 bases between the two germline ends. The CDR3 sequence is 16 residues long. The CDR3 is CASSAEQGSRGEKLFF. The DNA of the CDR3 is TGCGCCAGCAGCGCGGAACAAGGCTCAAGGGGTGAAAAACTGTTTTTT.

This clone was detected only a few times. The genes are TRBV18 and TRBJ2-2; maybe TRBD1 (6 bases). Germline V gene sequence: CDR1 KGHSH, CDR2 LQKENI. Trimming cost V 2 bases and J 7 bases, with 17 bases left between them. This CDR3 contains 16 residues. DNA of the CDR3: TGTGCCAGCTCACCAATCCAGGGGACAAGGGGCGGGGAGCTGTTTTTT. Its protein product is CASSPIQGTRGGELFF.

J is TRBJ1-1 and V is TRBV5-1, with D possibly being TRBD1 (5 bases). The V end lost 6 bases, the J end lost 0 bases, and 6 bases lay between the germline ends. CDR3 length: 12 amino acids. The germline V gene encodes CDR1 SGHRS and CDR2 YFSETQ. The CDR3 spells CASKTVNTEAFF. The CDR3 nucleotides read TGCGCCAGCAAGACAGTGAACACTGAAGCTTTCTTT.

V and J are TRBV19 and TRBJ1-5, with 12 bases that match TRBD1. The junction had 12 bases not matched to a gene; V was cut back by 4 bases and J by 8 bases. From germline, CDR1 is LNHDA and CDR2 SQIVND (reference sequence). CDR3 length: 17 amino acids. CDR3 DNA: TGTGCCAGTAGTAGACCTCGCCGGGACAGGGGGCTCGAGCCCCAGCATTTT. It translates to CASSRPRRDRGLEPQHF.

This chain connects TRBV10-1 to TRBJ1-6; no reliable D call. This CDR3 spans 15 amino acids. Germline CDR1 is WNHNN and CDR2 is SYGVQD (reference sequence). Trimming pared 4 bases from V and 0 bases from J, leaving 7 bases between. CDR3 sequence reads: CASSVGSSYNSPLHF. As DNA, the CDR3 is TGCGCCAGCAGTGTAGGGAGCTCCTATAATTCACCCCTCCACTTT.

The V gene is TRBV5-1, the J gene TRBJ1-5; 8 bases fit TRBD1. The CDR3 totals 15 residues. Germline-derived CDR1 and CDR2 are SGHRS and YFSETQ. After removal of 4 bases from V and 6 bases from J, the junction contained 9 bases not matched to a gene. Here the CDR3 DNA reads TGCGCCAGCAGCCCGGGACAGGTCGAAGGTCAGCCCCAGCATTTT. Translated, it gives CASSPGQVEGQPQHF.

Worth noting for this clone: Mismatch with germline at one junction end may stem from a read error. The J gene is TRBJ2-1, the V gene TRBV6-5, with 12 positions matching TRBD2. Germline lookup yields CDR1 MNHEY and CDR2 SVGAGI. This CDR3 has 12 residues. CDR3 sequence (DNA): TGTGCCAGCAGTTCGACTAGCGGGAGTATAATCTTC. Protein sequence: CASSSTSGSIIF.

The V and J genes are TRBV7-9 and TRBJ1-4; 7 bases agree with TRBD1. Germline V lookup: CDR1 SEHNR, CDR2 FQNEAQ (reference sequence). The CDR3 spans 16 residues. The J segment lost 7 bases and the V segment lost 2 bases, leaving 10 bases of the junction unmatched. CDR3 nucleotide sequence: TGTGCCAGCAGCTTATTTGTAGGGGGCGAGGGTGAAAAACTGTTTTTT. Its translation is CASSLFVGGEGEKLFF.

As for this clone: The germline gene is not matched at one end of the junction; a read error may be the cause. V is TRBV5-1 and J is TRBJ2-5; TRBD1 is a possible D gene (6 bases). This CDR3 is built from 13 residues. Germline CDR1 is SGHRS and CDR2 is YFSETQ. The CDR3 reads CASSDSPQGFQDF. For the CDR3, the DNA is TGCGCCAGCAGCGATTCTCCACAGGGCTTCCAGGACTTC.

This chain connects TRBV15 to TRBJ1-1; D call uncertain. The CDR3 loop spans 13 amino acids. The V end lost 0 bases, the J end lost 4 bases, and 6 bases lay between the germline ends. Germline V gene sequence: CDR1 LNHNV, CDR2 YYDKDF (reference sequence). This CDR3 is CATSREPGTEAFF. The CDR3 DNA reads TGTGCCACCAGCAGAGAGCCGGGCACTGAAGCTTTCTTT.

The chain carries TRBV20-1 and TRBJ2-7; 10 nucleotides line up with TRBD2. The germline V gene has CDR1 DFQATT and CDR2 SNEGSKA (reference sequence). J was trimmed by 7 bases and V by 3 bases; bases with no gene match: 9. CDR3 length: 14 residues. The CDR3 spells CSASGASGSREQYF. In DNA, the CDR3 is TGCAGTGCTAGTGGGGCTAGCGGGAGTAGGGAGCAGTACTTC.

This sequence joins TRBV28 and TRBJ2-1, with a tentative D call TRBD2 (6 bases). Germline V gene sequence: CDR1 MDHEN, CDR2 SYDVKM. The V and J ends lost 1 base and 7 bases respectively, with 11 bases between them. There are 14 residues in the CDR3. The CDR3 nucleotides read TGTGCCAGCAGTTTATATGGACTATGGAATGAGCAGTTCTTC. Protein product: CASSLYGLWNEQFF.

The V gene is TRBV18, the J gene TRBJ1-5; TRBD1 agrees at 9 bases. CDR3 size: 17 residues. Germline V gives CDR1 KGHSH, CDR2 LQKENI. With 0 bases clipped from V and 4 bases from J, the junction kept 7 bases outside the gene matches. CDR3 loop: CASSPPGQGGKNQPQHF. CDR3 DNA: TGTGCCAGCTCACCACCGGGACAGGGAGGTAAAAATCAGCCCCAGCATTTT.

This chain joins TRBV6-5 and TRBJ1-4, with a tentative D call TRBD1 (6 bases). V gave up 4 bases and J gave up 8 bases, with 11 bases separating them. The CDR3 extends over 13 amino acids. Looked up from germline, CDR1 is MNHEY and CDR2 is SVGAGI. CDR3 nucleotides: TGTGCCAGCAGTTTACAGGGTAGCGAAAAACTGTTTTTT. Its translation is CASSLQGSEKLFF.

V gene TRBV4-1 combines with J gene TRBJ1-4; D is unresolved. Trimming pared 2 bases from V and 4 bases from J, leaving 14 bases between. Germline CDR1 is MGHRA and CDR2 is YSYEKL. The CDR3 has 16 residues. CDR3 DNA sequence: TGCGCCAGCAGCCAATCTTATGGACTGATTAATGAAAAACTGTTTTTT. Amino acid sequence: CASSQSYGLINEKLFF.

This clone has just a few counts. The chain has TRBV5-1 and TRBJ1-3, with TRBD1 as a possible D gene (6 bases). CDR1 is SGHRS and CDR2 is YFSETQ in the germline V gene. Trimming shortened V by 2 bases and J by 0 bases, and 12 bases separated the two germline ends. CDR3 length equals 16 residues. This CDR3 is CASSFWTVNSGNTIYF. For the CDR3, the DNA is TGCGCCAGCAGCTTCTGGACAGTCAACTCTGGAAACACCATATATTTT.

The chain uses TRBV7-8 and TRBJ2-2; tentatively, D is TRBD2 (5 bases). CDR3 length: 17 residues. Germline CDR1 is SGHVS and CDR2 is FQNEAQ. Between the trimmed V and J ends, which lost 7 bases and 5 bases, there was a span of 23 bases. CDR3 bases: TGTGCCAGCAACCCTTTGACCGGATCGGGGTTGACCGGGGAGCTGTTTTTT. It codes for CASNPLTGSGLTGELFF.

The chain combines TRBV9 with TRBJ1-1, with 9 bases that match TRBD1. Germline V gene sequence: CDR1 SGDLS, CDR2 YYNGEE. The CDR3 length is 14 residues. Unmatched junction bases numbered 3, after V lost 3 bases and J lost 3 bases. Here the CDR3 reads CASSAGQGHTEAFF. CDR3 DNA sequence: TGTGCCAGCAGCGCGGGACAGGGCCACACTGAAGCTTTCTTT.

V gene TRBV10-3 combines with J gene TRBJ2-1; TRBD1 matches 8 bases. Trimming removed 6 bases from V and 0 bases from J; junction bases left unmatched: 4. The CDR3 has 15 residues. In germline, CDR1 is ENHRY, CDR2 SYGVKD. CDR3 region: CAIRETGGSYNEQFF. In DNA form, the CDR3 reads TGTGCCATCAGGGAAACAGGGGGCTCCTACAATGAGCAGTTCTTC.

CDR3 DNA sequence: TGTGCCATCAGTGAGAGGGGAACAGGGTCGAGTATCTATGGCTACACCTTC. The encoded protein is CAISERGTGSSIYGYTF. V is TRBV10-3 and J is TRBJ1-2; the D gene is possibly TRBD1 (6 bases). In germline, CDR1 is ENHRY, CDR2 SYGVKD. Trimming shortened V by 2 bases and J by 4 bases, and 20 bases separated the two germline ends. The CDR3 loop spans 17 amino acids.

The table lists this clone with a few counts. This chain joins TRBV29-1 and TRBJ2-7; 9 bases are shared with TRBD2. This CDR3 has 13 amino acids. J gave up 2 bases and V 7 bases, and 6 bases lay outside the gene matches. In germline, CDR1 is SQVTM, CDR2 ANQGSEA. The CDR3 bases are TGCAGCGCCTTAGCGGGAGTACCCTACGAGCAGTACTTC. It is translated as CSALAGVPYEQYF.

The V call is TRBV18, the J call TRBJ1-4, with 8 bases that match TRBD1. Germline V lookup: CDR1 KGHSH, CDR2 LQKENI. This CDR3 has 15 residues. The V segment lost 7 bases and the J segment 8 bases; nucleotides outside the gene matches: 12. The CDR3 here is CASFSWTGTGEKLFF. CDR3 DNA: TGTGCCAGCTTTAGCTGGACAGGGACGGGGGAAAAACTGTTTTTT.

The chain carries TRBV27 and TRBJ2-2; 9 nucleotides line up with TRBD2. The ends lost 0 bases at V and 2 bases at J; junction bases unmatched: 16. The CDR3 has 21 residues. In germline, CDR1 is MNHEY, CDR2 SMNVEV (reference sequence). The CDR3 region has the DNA TGTGCCAGCAGTTTATCGAACCCCTCTTGGGTAGCGGGAGATAACACCGGGGAGCTGTTTTTT. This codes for CASSLSNPSWVAGDNTGELFF.

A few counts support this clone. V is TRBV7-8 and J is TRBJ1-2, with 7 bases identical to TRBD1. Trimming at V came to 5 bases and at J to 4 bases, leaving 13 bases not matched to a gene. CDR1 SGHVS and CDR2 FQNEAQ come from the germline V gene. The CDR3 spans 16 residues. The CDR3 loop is CASSLLPSGQSYGYTF. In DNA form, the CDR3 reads TGTGCCAGCAGCCTGCTCCCTTCGGGACAGTCCTATGGCTACACCTTC.

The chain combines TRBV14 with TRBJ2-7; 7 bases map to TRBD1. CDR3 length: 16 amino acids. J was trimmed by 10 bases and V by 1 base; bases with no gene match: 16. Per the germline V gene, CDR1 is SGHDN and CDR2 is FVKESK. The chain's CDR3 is CASSQGRVSGTEIQYF. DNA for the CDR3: TGTGCCAGCAGCCAAGGAAGGGTTTCCGGGACAGAGATACAGTACTTC.